This entry lists 8 T cell receptor beta chains sequenced from one sample in a study of blood T cell repertoires in COVID-19. The data were produced by immunoSEQ multiplex PCR, yet TCRdb's version contains in-frame clones alone and is incomplete. The sample carries 290,000 or so clones, more than 75% recorded once. Sequencing was done on a sample of peripheral blood. These receptors all stem from a man between 70 and 80 years old with acute or convalescent COVID-19.

This clone was seen a single time. The V gene is TRBV10-3, the J gene TRBJ2-6; the D gene is possibly TRBD2 (6 bases). From germline, CDR1 is ENHRY and CDR2 SYGVKD. The CDR3 is made up of 16 amino acids. The V end lost 10 bases, the J end lost 2 bases, and 18 bases lay between the germline ends. The CDR3 reads CASGALWMAGANVLTF. The CDR3 bases are TGTGCCAGCGGGGCACTCTGGATGGCTGGGGCCAACGTCCTGACTTTC.

CDR3 region: CASSLLSGEGNTEAFF. The CDR3 nucleotides read TGTGCCAGCAGCTTGCTCTCGGGGGAGGGAAACACTGAAGCTTTCTTT. V is TRBV5-5 and J is TRBJ1-1, with D possibly being TRBD1 (5 bases). Trimming shortened V by 1 base and J by 2 bases, and 15 bases separated the two germline ends. CDR1 and CDR2 from the germline V gene are SGHKS and YYEKEE (reference sequence). The CDR3 consists of 16 residues.

This chain joins TRBV11-2 and TRBJ1-1; D is perhaps TRBD1 (5 bases). Germline CDR1 SGHAT, CDR2 FQNNGV. CDR3 size: 14 residues. Trimming left V 5 bases short and J 1 base short, with 11 bases between. Written as DNA, the CDR3 is TGTGCCAGCAGCCTGGGACTCTCGAACACTGAAGCTTTCTTT. As protein: CASSLGLSNTEAFF.

The CDR3 nucleotides are TGCAGCGCGGATAGCTCAGCTAGCTCCTACAATGAGCAGTTCTTC. This codes for CSADSSASSYNEQFF. The V and J genes are TRBV29-1 and TRBJ2-1; D uncertain. V was trimmed by 7 bases and J by 0 bases, leaving 16 bases between them. CDR3 length: 15 residues. Per germline, CDR1 SQVTM and CDR2 ANQGSEA.

This clone was counted a single time. This chain connects TRBV7-2 to TRBJ2-1; D may be TRBD2 (6 bases). This CDR3 has 11 residues. Germline-derived CDR1 and CDR2 are SGHTA and FQGNSA. The V and J ends lost 4 bases and 15 bases respectively, with 13 bases between them. For the CDR3, the DNA is TGTGCCAGCAGCTCCGACGTAGCGGTGTTCTTC. Translation: CASSSDVAVFF.

This sequence joins TRBV12-3 or TRBV12-4 and TRBJ1-1; the D gene is possibly TRBD1 (5 bases). Trimming stripped 7 bases from V and 11 bases from J, with 17 bases between. The CDR3 loop spans 12 amino acids. CDR3 nucleotides: TGTGCCAGCACCGCTACAGGACACCCCGCTTTCTTT. This encodes CASTATGHPAFF.

The chain joins TRBV28 to TRBJ2-1; possibly TRBD1 for D (6 bases). CDR1 and CDR2 (germline): MDHEN, SYDVKM. The CDR3 spans 15 residues. The V gene lost 5 bases and the J gene lost 4 bases, with 15 bases spanning the gap. The CDR3 loop reads CASSKQGLFYNEQFF. In nucleotides, the CDR3 is TGTGCCAGCAGTAAGCAGGGGCTATTTTACAATGAGCAGTTCTTC.

The V and J genes are TRBV15 and TRBJ2-3; D remains ambiguous. Germline CDR1 and CDR2: LNHNV and YYDKDF (reference sequence). The V end lost 0 bases, the J end lost 8 bases, and 6 bases lay between the germline ends. There are 12 residues in the CDR3. CDR3 in DNA: TGTGCCACCAGCAGAGATGAGGTTACGCAGTATTTT. It translates to CATSRDEVTQYF.